A single sample gave rise to the 25 T cell receptor beta chains below, sequenced in a study of T cell responses to AZD1222 COVID-19 vaccine. Sequenced by immunoSEQ multiplex PCR; TCRdb stores in-frame clones only, minus some. Among 92,000 or so clones listed, 75% to 90% were seen once. Source: peripheral blood, taken 28 days after the second AZD1222 dose. The receptors shown here come from an adult who received the AZD1222 COVID-19 vaccine.

The rearrangement uses TRBV7-7 and TRBJ1-5; D is possibly TRBD1 (6 bases). V was trimmed by 5 bases and J by 7 bases, leaving 15 bases between them. Germline CDR1 reads SSHAT; CDR2 reads FNYEAQ (reference sequence). This CDR3 is built from 14 residues. The CDR3 coding sequence is TGTGCCAGCAGCCCTTACAGGGTCAGACAGCCCCAGCATTTT. Translation gives CASSPYRVRQPQHF.

The chain carries TRBV7-7 and TRBJ1-4; D is possibly TRBD1 (5 bases). Per the germline V gene, CDR1 is SSHAT and CDR2 is FNYEAQ (reference sequence). This CDR3 is built from 15 residues. Trimming took off 4 bases at V and 3 bases at J, with 12 bases between the two ends. The CDR3 region is CASSSERGPNEKLFF. The CDR3, as DNA: TGTGCCAGCAGCTCAGAGCGGGGCCCTAATGAAAAACTGTTTTTT.

The genes are TRBV11-3 and TRBJ2-3, with 8 bases identical to TRBD2. CDR3 size: 15 residues. The germline CDR1 and CDR2 sequences are SGHNT and YENEEA. The junction had 4 bases not matched to a gene; V was cut back by 1 base and J by 4 bases. CDR3 in amino acids: CASSLGGGRADTQYF. The CDR3 DNA follows: TGTGCCAGCAGCTTAGGCGGGGGGCGAGCAGATACGCAGTATTTT.

The DNA for the CDR3 is TGTGCCAGCAGCTTAGACAACTACGAGCAGTACTTC. Translating gives CASSLDNYEQYF. The chain is built from TRBV7-6 and TRBJ2-7; D unresolved. The CDR3 contains 12 residues. In germline, CDR1 is SGHVS, CDR2 FNYEAQ. Trimming pared 1 base from V and 3 bases from J, leaving 4 bases between.

The chain links TRBV18 to TRBJ1-2; maybe TRBD1 (6 bases). This CDR3 is built from 15 residues. V was pared by 0 bases and J by 4 bases, with 12 bases between. Looked up from germline, CDR1 is KGHSH and CDR2 is LQKENI. The CDR3 spells CASSPPDSRSYGYTF. In nucleotides, the CDR3 is TGTGCCAGCTCACCACCGGACAGCCGCTCCTATGGCTACACCTTC.

This clone was seen once. The genes are TRBV5-1 and TRBJ1-4; TRBD1 might be the D (5 bases). V lost 2 bases, J lost 8 bases, and 10 bases lay in between. Per the germline V gene, CDR1 is SGHRS and CDR2 is YFSETQ. There are 13 residues in the CDR3. The CDR3 loop is CASSFTGVEKLFF. DNA for the CDR3: TGCGCCAGCAGCTTCACGGGGGTAGAAAAACTGTTTTTT.

The chain couples TRBV6-6 to TRBJ1-2; 11 nucleotides agree with TRBD1. The ends lost 7 bases at V and 7 bases at J; junction bases unmatched: 11. Germline CDR1 MNHNY, CDR2 SVGAGI (reference sequence). This CDR3 is built from 15 residues. The CDR3 DNA follows: TGTGCCAGCAAAGGCTGGGACAGGGGGATAAGTGGCTACACCTTC. It codes for CASKGWDRGISGYTF.

V and J are TRBV2 and TRBJ1-3; D uncertain. The CDR3 spans 13 residues. Germline assignment: CDR1 SNHLY and CDR2 FYNNEI. V was shortened by 8 bases and J by 0 bases, with 8 bases between the two germline ends. The CDR3 region is CASCSSSGNTIYF. Here the CDR3 DNA reads TGTGCCAGCTGTAGTAGCTCTGGAAACACCATATATTTT.

The chain links TRBV24-1 to TRBJ1-2; no clear D. The germline V gene has CDR1 KGHDR and CDR2 SFDVKD. The CDR3 loop spans 12 amino acids. Trimming removed 3 bases at V and 8 bases at J, with 9 bases between. The CDR3 reads CATSDRGRGYTF. The CDR3 nucleotides read TGTGCCACCAGTGATCGAGGGCGCGGCTACACCTTC.

The DNA of the CDR3 is TGTGCCAGCAGTGAGCTGTGGGCTAACAATTCACCCCTCCACTTT. This sequence encodes CASSELWANNSPLHF. The genes are TRBV6-1 and TRBJ1-6; D unresolved. The CDR3 runs 15 residues. CDR1 and CDR2 from the germline V gene are MNHNS and SASEGT. V was cut by 3 bases and J by 7 bases, with 13 bases left in between.

V and J are TRBV19 and TRBJ1-2, with 8 bases identical to TRBD1. The CDR3 is 16 amino acids. The trim removed 3 bases at V and 5 bases at J, leaving 11 bases unmatched. Germline CDR1 and CDR2: LNHDA and SQIVND (reference sequence). The CDR3 region has the DNA TGTGCCAGTAGTATTTTCGGAAGGGACAGGTCATATGGCTACACCTTC. Protein sequence: CASSIFGRDRSYGYTF.

The chain combines TRBV6-4 with TRBJ2-1; 12 bases are a match to TRBD1. The CDR3 totals 14 residues. Unmatched junction bases numbered 2, after V lost 4 bases and J lost 7 bases. The V gene's germline CDR1 is MRHNA and CDR2 SNTAGT. The CDR3 sequence: CASSGGQGANEQFF. CDR3 nucleotide sequence: TGTGCCAGCAGTGGGGGACAGGGGGCAAATGAGCAGTTCTTC.

The chain uses TRBV10-1 and TRBJ2-5, with 13 bases that match TRBD2. The germline V gene has CDR1 WNHNN and CDR2 SYGVQD (reference sequence). The CDR3 is 16 residues long. With 6 bases clipped from V and 0 bases from J, the junction kept 4 bases outside the gene matches. The CDR3 DNA follows: TGCGCCAGCAGCTCTGGACTAGCGGGGGACCAAGAGACCCAGTACTTC. Residues: CASSSGLAGDQETQYF.

This clone has just a few counts. The chain couples TRBV6-5 to TRBJ1-2; perhaps TRBD1 as D (5 bases). V lost 0 bases and J 4 bases, leaving 12 bases between the germline ends. The CDR3 totals 15 residues. Per the germline V gene, CDR1 is MNHEY and CDR2 is SVGAGI. The CDR3 coding sequence is TGTGCCAGCAGTTACTCCGGGGGGGGACTCTATGGCTACACCTTC. Amino acid sequence: CASSYSGGGLYGYTF.

The chain has TRBV2 and TRBJ1-2; TRBD1 matches 7 bases. V lost 11 bases to trimming and J lost 2 bases; unmatched junction nucleotides: 14. This CDR3 comprises 15 residues. Germline-derived CDR1 and CDR2 are SNHLY and FYNNEI. CDR3 residues: CAGWRGGERNYGYTF. The CDR3 region has the DNA TGTGCCGGGTGGAGAGGGGGCGAGAGGAACTATGGCTACACCTTC.

The rearrangement uses TRBV4-2 and TRBJ2-1, with 8 bases matching TRBD2. V was clipped by 6 bases and J by 4 bases; unmatched bases: 11. Germline V gene lookup returns CDR1 LGHNA and CDR2 YNFKEQ. The CDR3 has 16 residues. For the CDR3, the DNA is TGTGCCAGCAGTGACCAATTAGCGGGGCTTTACAATGAGCAGTTCTTC. The encoded protein is CASSDQLAGLYNEQFF.

V gene TRBV10-3 combines with J gene TRBJ2-7, with 10 bases lining up with TRBD1. Germline lookup yields CDR1 ENHRY and CDR2 SYGVKD. V lost 6 bases and J lost 1; bases outside the gene matches: 6. The CDR3 has 15 amino acids. The CDR3 loop is CAIREPGQGSYEQYF. The CDR3 DNA sequence: TGTGCCATCAGAGAACCGGGACAGGGGTCCTACGAGCAGTACTTC.

V gene TRBV7-3 combines with J gene TRBJ2-3; 7 positions agree with TRBD2. Germline V gives CDR1 SGHTA, CDR2 FQGTGA. With 5 bases clipped from V and 5 bases from J, the junction kept 4 bases outside the gene matches. The CDR3 has 13 residues. CDR3 nucleotide sequence: TGTGCCAGCAGCCGGGGCGGGGGAGATACGCAGTATTTT. Protein: CASSRGGGDTQYF.

V is TRBV29-1 and J is TRBJ1-1; D call uncertain. Per germline, CDR1 SQVTM and CDR2 ANQGSEA. CDR3 length equals 12 residues. Deletions cut 7 bases from V and 1 base from J, with 10 bases between. CDR3 in DNA: TGCAGCGCCGCCACGGAGAACACTGAAGCTTTCTTT. Translated: CSAATENTEAFF.

The V and J genes are TRBV28 and TRBJ1-4, with D uncertain. Trimming removed 5 bases from V and 4 bases from J, with 5 bases in between. The CDR3 loop spans 12 amino acids. Germline lookup yields CDR1 MDHEN and CDR2 SYDVKM. The CDR3 nucleotides read TGTGCCAGCAGTGGCCTTAATGAAAAACTGTTTTTT. Protein sequence: CASSGLNEKLFF.

This clone turned up a few times. This chain uses TRBV4-1 with TRBJ2-5; D is unresolved. This CDR3 contains 13 residues. V was shortened by 1 base and J by 5 bases, with 8 bases between the two germline ends. From germline, CDR1 is MGHRA and CDR2 YSYEKL. The DNA for the CDR3 is TGCGCCAGCAGCCAAGGGATCCCTGAGACCCAGTACTTC. Translation gives CASSQGIPETQYF.

The chain links TRBV12-3 or TRBV12-4 to TRBJ2-3; D is unclear. With 6 bases removed from V and 5 bases from J, the gap between germline ends came to 9 bases. The CDR3 spans 12 residues. In DNA form, the CDR3 reads TGTGCCAGCAGCTTCTGGGGAGATACGCAGTATTTT. Its protein is CASSFWGDTQYF.

The rearrangement uses TRBV28 and TRBJ1-5; the D gene is possibly TRBD1 (5 bases). Trimming stripped 5 bases from V and 6 bases from J, with 8 bases between. CDR3 size: 12 residues. CDR1 and CDR2 (germline): MDHEN, SYDVKM. The CDR3: CASSEQGQPQHF. In DNA, the CDR3 is TGTGCCAGCAGTGAGCAGGGTCAGCCCCAGCATTTT. Full variable domain (outside the CDR3, taken from reference TRBV28 and TRBJ1-5): DVKVTQSSRYLVKRTGEKVFLECVQDMDHENMFWYRQDPGLGLRLIYFSYDVKMKEKGDIPEGYSVSREKKERFSLILESASTNQTSMYLCASSEQGQPQHFGDGTRLSIL.

The V and J genes are TRBV7-3 and TRBJ2-2; D is tentatively TRBD1 or TRBD2 (5 bases each). Trimming took 1 base from V and 0 from J, leaving 12 bases between them. The germline CDR1 and CDR2 sequences are SGHTA and FQGTGA. The CDR3 has 17 amino acids. CDR3 residues: CASSLRGSATNTGELFF. In DNA form, the CDR3 reads TGTGCCAGCAGCTTAAGGGGGTCAGCTACGAACACCGGGGAGCTGTTTTTT. The full variable domain, with the rest looked up from reference TRBV7-3 and TRBJ2-2, is GAGVSQTPSNKVTEKGKYVELRCDPISGHTALYWYRQSLGQGPEFLIYFQGTGAADDSGLPNDRFFAVRPEGSVSTLKIQRTERGDSAVYLCASSLRGSATNTGELFFGEGSRLTVL.

This rearrangement joins TRBV5-6 to TRBJ2-5; D could derive from TRBD1 or TRBD2 (5 bases each). V lost 5 bases and J 4 bases, leaving 15 bases between the germline ends. Germline CDR1 SGHDT, CDR2 YYEEEE. This CDR3 spans 14 amino acids. The DNA for the CDR3 is TGTGCCAGCAGTTTTGCGTTTGGGGGAGAGACCCAGTACTTC. It is translated as CASSFAFGGETQYF.